The present entry profiles one TCR beta chain with its context. Its specificity is not known. Clones were sequenced by immunoSEQ multiplex PCR, and TCRdb holds only the in-frame ones, with some missing. The data contain about 680,000 clones, around 89% of them singletons. Germline-derived CDR1 and CDR2 are LNHDA and SQIVND (reference sequence). The CDR3 sequence is 14 residues long. Trimming at V came to 3 bases and at J to 13 bases, leaving 5 bases not matched to a gene. The record originates from a study of Ad26.COV2.S vaccination and SARS-CoV-2 variants. The study's findings and limits: Those who received the vaccine showed greater spike-specific TCR breadth than those given placebo.

This sample's treatment: about 20 received Ad26.COV2.S at low or high dose, single or two shots; 5 received placebo; per-sample allocation not given. Sampling was done on day 63 after the first vaccine or placebo injection. The V call is TRBV19, the J call TRBJ2-6, with TRBD1 matching over 11 bases. The sequence was collected from a person between 18 and 65 years old who received the Ad26.COV2.S COVID-19 vaccine or a placebo. The sequencing used peripheral blood, collected in a trial of Ad26.COV2.S vaccine versus placebo. The CDR3 is CASSIAGQGVVLTF. The CDR3 nucleotides read TGTGCCAGTAGTATTGCGGGACAGGGGGTAGTCCTGACTTTC.